The 4 T cell receptor beta chains listed next were all sequenced from one sample in a study of blood T cell repertoires in COVID-19. The repertoire was sequenced with immunoSEQ multiplex PCR; TCRdb's copy has only in-frame clones and lacks some. The sample shows about 43,000 clones, 80% to 90% of them seen only once. The sample was peripheral blood. The source is a human donor in a cohort sampled during active COVID-19.

The chain combines TRBV13 with TRBJ2-6; the D gene is possibly TRBD2 (5 bases). V lost 3 bases and J 3 bases, leaving 9 bases between the germline ends. Germline assignment: CDR1 PRHDT and CDR2 FYEKMQ (reference sequence). The CDR3 extends over 15 amino acids. The chain's CDR3 is CASSFRGIGANVLTF. The DNA for the CDR3 is TGTGCCAGCAGCTTCAGAGGGATTGGGGCCAACGTCCTGACTTTC.

The V and J genes are TRBV19 and TRBJ2-1, with 12 bases lining up with TRBD2. V shed 7 bases and J 8 bases; nucleotides not matched to a gene: 9. The CDR3 loop spans 15 amino acids. Germline assignment: CDR1 LNHDA and CDR2 SQIVND (reference sequence). The CDR3 DNA follows: TGTGCCAGTAACCATCTAGCGGGGGGGCTCGATGAGCAGTTCTTC. Translated, it gives CASNHLAGGLDEQFF.

This clone appeared a single time. This sequence joins TRBV6-5 and TRBJ1-2; D is unresolved. Germline V gives CDR1 MNHEY, CDR2 SVGAGI. V lost 5 bases and J lost 8, with 18 bases in between. The CDR3 has 14 residues. CDR3 amino acids: CASSTSGRNVGYTF. For the CDR3, the DNA is TGTGCCAGCAGTACTTCTGGGCGAAACGTAGGCTACACCTTC.

CDR3 sequence: CASSTGGLAFF. In DNA form, the CDR3 reads TGTGCCAGCAGTACAGGGGGTTTAGCTTTCTTT. The J gene is TRBJ1-1, the V gene TRBV12-3 or TRBV12-4; 8 nucleotides agree with TRBD1. After removal of 5 bases from V and 10 bases from J, the junction contained 3 bases not matched to a gene. This CDR3 region has 11 residues.